These T cell receptor beta chains were read from a single sample in a study of blood T cell repertoires in COVID-19. Profiling relied on immunoSEQ multiplex PCR, and the TCRdb table lists in-frame clones only, not all of them. The sample records 200,000 or so clones, around nine tenths being singletons. Sequencing was performed on peripheral blood. All receptors come from a man in his 70s with active or convalescent COVID-19. CDR3s include the opening cysteine and the closing phenylalanine or tryptophan. The D gene is left open where the match is weak. The size field is filled for only some rows; it gives once, few, many or a size class.

V	D	size	J	DNA	CDR3
TRBV27	NA	NA	TRBJ2-1	TGTGCCAGCAATCGGCCGGGGATCTACAATGAGCAGTTCTTC	CASNRPGIYNEQFF
TRBV9	TRBD1	NA	TRBJ2-7	TGTGCCAGCAGCGTGACAGGGGGCGGCCGCGAGCAGTACTTC	CASSVTGGGREQYF
TRBV4-1	NA	NA	TRBJ2-3	TGCGCCAGCAGCCAAGACGGTTCGGGTGCAGATACGCAGTATTTT	CASSQDGSGADTQYF
TRBV28	NA	many	TRBJ2-1	TGTGCCAGCAGTGCCGACATTATGGAGCAGTTCTTC	CASSADIMEQFF
TRBV7-9	TRBD1	NA	TRBJ2-3	TGTGCCAGCAACAGTCTTCGGAGGACAGGGGTTCCAGATACGCAGTATTTT	CASNSLRRTGVPDTQYF
TRBV2	NA	NA	TRBJ2-5	TGTGCCAGCAGTGAAGGAGGGAATCAAGAGACCCAGTACTTC	CASSEGGNQETQYF
TRBV11-2	TRBD2	NA	TRBJ2-7	TGTGCCAGCAGCTCCCGAATGGGACTAGCGAAGACCTACGAGCAGTACTTC	CASSSRMGLAKTYEQYF
TRBV20-1	NA	NA	TRBJ1-5	TGCAGTGCTAATGAACAGGGCAATCAGCCCCAGCATTTT	CSANEQGNQPQHF
TRBV6-5	NA	once	TRBJ1-1	TGTGCCACCAGCAGGGCCAGACAAACTGAAGCTTTCTTT	CATSRARQTEAFF
TRBV12-3/TRBV12-4	NA	NA	TRBJ1-3	TGTGCCAGCAGGGGGCTTTCTGGAAACACCATATATTTT	CASRGLSGNTIYF
TRBV6-5	NA	NA	TRBJ2-3	TGTGCCAGCAGTTACTTATCTCCGGGGGATACGCAGTATTTT	CASSYLSPGDTQYF
TRBV18	TRBD2	NA	TRBJ2-5	TGTGCCAGCTCCCCCGCGCGGGGGACCGGGATACAAGAGACCCAGTACTTC	CASSPARGTGIQETQYF
TRBV20-1	TRBD1	NA	TRBJ2-5	TGCAGTGGGACAGGGGCAGAGACCCAGTACTTC	CSGTGAETQYF
TRBV19	TRBD1	NA	TRBJ1-5	TGTGCCAGTAGTCGGGACAGAGATAATCAGCCCCAGCATTTT	CASSRDRDNQPQHF
TRBV7-9	NA	NA	TRBJ2-1	TGTGCCAGCAGCTTAGAACTAGCCGAGCAGTTCTTC	CASSLELAEQFF
TRBV6-5	TRBD1	NA	TRBJ1-4	TGTGCCAGCAGGGACAGGGGGCTATTAAGTGAAAAACTGTTTTTT	CASRDRGLLSEKLFF
TRBV7-8	TRBD1	NA	TRBJ1-4	TGTGCCAGCAGCTTATTTCGGACAGGGGTGGACGAAAAACTGTTTTTT	CASSLFRTGVDEKLFF
TRBV6-5	TRBD1	NA	TRBJ2-3	TGTGCCAGCAGAATGGACAGGGGACGCACAGATACGCAGTATTTT	CASRMDRGRTDTQYF
TRBV9	TRBD1	NA	TRBJ1-3	TGTGCCAGCAGCCTATGGGACAGGGGGGTTCGAAACACCATATATTTT	CASSLWDRGVRNTIYF
TRBV10-3	NA	NA	TRBJ1-2	TGTGCCATCAGTGAGTCGGTGGCAGGATATGGCTACACCTTC	CAISESVAGYGYTF
TRBV5-1	TRBD1	NA	TRBJ2-3	TGCGCCAGTTGGGGACAGGAAAGAGATACGCAGTATTTT	CASWGQERDTQYF
TRBV29-1	NA	once	TRBJ2-7	TGCAGCGTTGAACTAGCCGAAACCCCCTACGAGCAGTACTTC	CSVELAETPYEQYF
TRBV19	TRBD1	NA	TRBJ2-7	TGTGCCAGTAGCCGGACAGGGGGCTACGACGAGCAGTACTTC	CASSRTGGYDEQYF
TRBV28	NA	NA	TRBJ1-6	TGTGCCAGCAGCCTGAAACAGGGAAGCTCCTATAATTCACCCCTCCACTTT	CASSLKQGSSYNSPLHF
TRBV7-9	NA	once	TRBJ1-1	TGTGCCAGCAGCCAAGATCACGGTGAAGCTTTCTTT	CASSQDHGEAFF
TRBV7-2	NA	NA	TRBJ2-5	TGTGCCAGCAGCTTAGGCAGGAAAGAGACCCAGTACTTC	CASSLGRKETQYF
TRBV18	TRBD2	NA	TRBJ2-5	TGTGCCAGCTCACCACTAGCGGGAGAGTTCGAGACCCAGTACTTC	CASSPLAGEFETQYF
TRBV18	TRBD1	few	TRBJ1-4	TGTGCCAGCTCAACGGGGACAGGAGCTCTAACTAATGAAAAACTGTTTTTT	CASSTGTGALTNEKLFF
TRBV7-2	TRBD2	NA	TRBJ2-7	TGTGCCAGCAGCCCATTAGCGGGAGGCTACGAGCAGTACTTC	CASSPLAGGYEQYF
TRBV14	NA	NA	TRBJ2-7	TGTGCCAGCAGCCGCTCGGGCTCCTACGAGCAGTACTTC	CASSRSGSYEQYF
TRBV28	NA	once	TRBJ2-1	TGTGCCAGCAGTTGCCGGGAGAAGCAACACAATGAGCAGTTCTTC	CASSCREKQHNEQFF
TRBV30	NA	few	TRBJ1-1	TGTGCCTGGAGTTTTTTGAGGAACACTGAAGCTTTCTTT	CAWSFLRNTEAFF
TRBV6-5	NA	NA	TRBJ1-4	TGTGCCAGCAGTTACTCGGGGACTACAGGGCTGCTGTTTTTT	CASSYSGTTGLLFF
TRBV4-1	NA	NA	TRBJ1-2	TGCGCCAGCAGCCAAGATTCCGGCAGGGAATACTATGGCTACACCTTC	CASSQDSGREYYGYTF
TRBV28	TRBD1	NA	TRBJ1-5	TGTGCCAGCATTGGGTCAGGGGGGTCGGGCAATCAGCCCCAGCATTTT	CASIGSGGSGNQPQHF
TRBV14	TRBD2	NA	TRBJ2-1	TGTGCCAGCAGCCTGTACGGGGCTAGCGGGGGGATCGATGAGCAGTTCTTC	CASSLYGASGGIDEQFF
TRBV25-1	NA	NA	TRBJ1-4	TGTGCCAGCAGTGAATCGAGTCCAGGGGATGAAAAACTGTTTTTT	CASSESSPGDEKLFF